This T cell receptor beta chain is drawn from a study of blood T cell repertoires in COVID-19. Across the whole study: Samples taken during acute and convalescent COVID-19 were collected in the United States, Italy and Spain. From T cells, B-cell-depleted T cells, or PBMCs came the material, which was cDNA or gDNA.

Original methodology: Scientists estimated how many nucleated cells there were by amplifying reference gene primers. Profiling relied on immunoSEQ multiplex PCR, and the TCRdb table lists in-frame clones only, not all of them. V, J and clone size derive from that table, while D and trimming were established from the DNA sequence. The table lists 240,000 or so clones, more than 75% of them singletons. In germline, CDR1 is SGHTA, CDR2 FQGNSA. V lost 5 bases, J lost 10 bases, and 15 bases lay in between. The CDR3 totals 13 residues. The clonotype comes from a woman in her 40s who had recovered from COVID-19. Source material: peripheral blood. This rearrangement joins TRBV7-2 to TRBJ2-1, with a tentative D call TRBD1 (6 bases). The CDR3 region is CASSPARQAEQFF. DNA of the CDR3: TGTGCCAGCAGCCCTGCCCGACAGGCGGAGCAGTTCTTC.